This T cell receptor (beta chain) originates from a study of tumor-infiltrating lymphocytes in localized non-small cell lung cancer. Study information: Tumor tissue and non-adjacent uninvolved lung came from each patient. The study's findings and limits: Higher tumor T cell infiltration than in uninvolved lung was supported by TCRbeta sequencing. IM1 and IM2 tumors showed no difference in T-cell fraction. Different pieces of the same tissue were used for each assay.

Clones were read by immunoSEQ multiplex PCR, and TCRdb kept only the in-frame ones, dropping some. In the table there are 3,500 to 4,500 clones, roughly 65% of which are singletons. The germline gives CDR1 SGHAT, CDR2 FQDESV (reference sequence). CDR3 length: 14 amino acids. The germline V and J ends were trimmed by 4 bases and 4 bases, with 12 bases remaining between them. Details on this clone: Its antigen is unknown.

The chain couples TRBV11-1 to TRBJ2-3; D gene unclear. Sequencing was performed on uninvolved lung tissue not adjacent to the tumor. The TCR was taken from a human donor with non-small cell lung cancer. DNA for the CDR3: TGTGCCAGCAGCTCCCTCCCACTGGCAGATACGCAGTATTTT. As protein: CASSSLPLADTQYF.